This TCR beta chain was recorded in a study of beta chain features in type 1 diabetes. Study-wide points: More deletions and fewer insertions at VDJ junctions were found in patients with type 1 diabetes. All four CD4+ subsets from Type 1 diabetes patients carried moderately but significantly shorter TCRB CDR3s. HLA influence on TCRB rearrangement stayed unresolved here.

This CDR3 comprises 14 residues. Germline V gene lookup returns CDR1 SNHLY and CDR2 FYNNEI. Trimming left V 8 bases short and J 0 bases short, with 10 bases between. As for this clone: Antigen: not known.

Since all of the isolated RNA was reverse transcribed, expressed TCRB transcripts were what got sequenced. Samples of naive, central memory and regulatory T cells yielded a mean of about 3.5 million reads. Data came from immunoSEQ multiplex PCR; TCRdb stores just in-frame clones and leaves some out. The sample carries about 340,000 clones, roughly 14% recorded once. A CD45RO/CCR7/CD25/CD127/CD95/CD27 panel sorted naive, central memory, regulatory and stem cell-like memory CD4+ cells. The material sequenced was naive CD4+ T cells from blood. This rearrangement joins TRBV2 to TRBJ2-2; the D is unclear. The TCR comes from a young woman with type 1 diabetes. This chain's CDR3 is CASGQNANTGELFF. DNA for the CDR3: TGTGCCAGCGGGCAGAACGCGAACACCGGGGAGCTGTTTTTT.